This T cell receptor (beta chain) came from a study of blood T cells in healthy people across ages (dated by TCRdb to the mid-2010s). Regarding the research as a whole: Template switching captured roughly one uniquely barcoded TCR beta cDNA molecule per two T cells in model experiments. Age-related changes in TCR beta repertoire diversity were measured in the study by deep sequencing normalized with unique cDNA molecular identifiers. The donors were divided into four age groups: young (average around 15 years), middle-aged (about 40), aged (roughly 66) and long-lived (82). The study analyzed two additional independent replicas of 1 million unique cDNA reads from the same blood draw for two donors, one aged 18 to 29 and one aged 80 or older. Overall study results and their limits: Because donor CMV infection status was unknown, age-related changes in expanded clonotypes were potentially confounded. Estimates of total diversity from one million sequenced T cells were regarded as lower bounds and underestimates. Observed TCR beta diversity per million T cells fell roughly linearly with age, and a significant reduction was already apparent by age approximately 41. Compared with the aged group, more naive CD4+ T cells, fewer expanded clones and increased TCR diversity were shown by the long-lived group, suggesting age selection. Because profiling used bulk unsorted PBMCs, naive and antigen-experienced compartments could not be compared conclusively. The percentage of naive T cells measured by flow cytometry correlated strongly with observed TCR beta diversity.

This clonotype showed up just a few times. Its antigen remains undetermined. No much larger clone is present one base from it, and per-base qualities are unavailable. The 40 or so donors, aged about 6 to 100 years, were systemically healthy Caucasian individuals from Russia. Roughly 9.5 milliliters of peripheral blood were drawn from each donor into EDTA-treated Vacutainer tubes. Ficoll-Paque density-gradient centrifugation was used to isolate PBMCs, with at least 6.5 million per sample. Total RNA, at least 6 micrograms per sample, was extracted from PBMCs with Trizol reagent. The percentages of naive CD45RAhigh/CD27high T cells were determined by flow cytometry on a PBMC aliquot from every donor. CDR1 and CDR2 were assigned from the germline V gene as MNHEY and SVGEGT. The germline ends are 18 bases apart after V is trimmed by 6 bases and J by 3 bases. Its CDR3 holds 15 amino acids, cysteine through phenylalanine. The DNA shown is the 45-base CDR3, in frame from base 1.

Libraries were constructed by 5' RACE. For sequencing, an Illumina HiSeq 2500 was employed. A second PCR of about 7 to 12 cycles was performed with a sample-barcoded 5' primer and a J-beta primer mix. A template-switch 5' adaptor carrying 12 random nucleotides introduced a unique molecular identifier onto each TCR beta cDNA molecule. Each sample yielded at least 2.5 million CDR3-containing paired-end reads. First-strand cDNA synthesis was performed from all RNA using the Mint cDNA synthesis kit, with priming by a TRBC-specific oligonucleotide. Following uracil-DNA glycosylase treatment, a first 18-cycle PCR with universal primers M1SS and BC2_uni_R was performed on all cDNA. As for the authors' bioinformatics: For normalization, 1 million high-quality reads, each with a distinct molecular identifier, were randomly selected from each sample. Reads with shared molecular identifiers were discarded instead of being binned into consensus sequences. MiTCR, run with a Q25 quality threshold and the strictest error-elimination algorithm, handled CDR3 identification, clonotype clustering and error correction. A nonparametric unseen species model using Euler transformation provided a lower-bound estimate of total TCR beta diversity. The raw public reads went through TCRdb reprocessing: fastp at Q25, MiXCR clone calling, in-frame beta chains kept. All rows with the same CDR3 protein become a single entry with the most common DNA and genes. It is TCRdb's table, rather than the study itself, that gives the V and J calls and clone size. This sample gives roughly 1,100,000 distinct CDR3 sequences in total; 20% to 25% of them show up just once. Jointly, the top ten make up around 0.75% of the sample.

These same records also appear under a second study, on T cells of mothers and their children. As that second study puts it: Donors were nine systemically healthy Caucasian individuals: three mothers and their six children. cDNA synthesis used all of the extracted RNA, with around 1.4 ug of RNA in each 15 ul reaction. Sample barcodes and 2-4 random nucleotides were added via the M1S primer in the second PCR. More than 8.5 million TCR beta CDR3 reads were obtained from each mother, and approximately 3 million reads were obtained from each child. TCR recombination output is similarly shaped by thymic selection in related and unrelated pairs, with a minor effect exerted by inherited differences. Normalized repertoire overlap in related mother-child pairs was always slightly higher than in unrelated mother-child pairs, but the difference was never significant. No persistent microchimeric T cell clones were found, with a detection sensitivity of 80 to 100 clones per million clonotypes. The study used deep NGS to compare TCR beta repertoires of mothers and children, seeking features distinguishing related mother-child pairs from unrelated individuals. On average, the children were roughly 10 +/- 4 years old, while the mothers were about 37 +/- 4 years old. After adapter ligation with NEBNext reagents, the libraries were sequenced on Illumina HiSeq 2000 with 100+100 nt paired-end reads. To prevent cross-contamination, the mother and child libraries were prepared a month apart and were sequenced in separate runs. Each donor had between roughly 500,000 and 2,200,000 distinct TCR beta clonotypes identified. Naive TCR beta clonotypes were estimated from low-frequency clonotypes matched to each donor's FACS-determined naive share, without sorting.

The specimen was blood. This TCR derives from a girl aged 2 to 10 in good health. Recombination joined TRBV6-2 or TRBV6-3 with TRBJ2-7, with no D gene named confidently. Here is the DNA: TGTGCCAGCAGCCCAGCCCTATCTCACAACTACGAGCAGTACTTC. Its protein reads: CASSPALSHNYEQYF.